These 24 T cell receptor beta chains originate from one sample sequenced in a study of shared clonotypes between healthy human individuals. Produced via immunoSEQ multiplex PCR; TCRdb's table is partial and in-frame only. The top ten hold about 0.13% of the sample, which has millions of clones, more than 90% seen once. Sequenced input: naive CD4+ T cells sorted from blood. As for subset: CD45RA+ positively selected. Receptors were obtained from a man between 18 and 29 years old in good health.

This chain uses TRBV29-1 with TRBJ2-7, with D hard to call. Germline CDR1 and CDR2: SQVTM and ANQGSEA. The CDR3 sequence is 10 residues long. V was clipped by 6 bases and J by 4 bases, with 7 bases between them. The CDR3 DNA follows: TGCAGCGTCAGAGAATACGAGCAGTACTTC. Its protein product is CSVREYEQYF.

With respect to this clone: Other nucleotide sequences in the sample specify the same CDR3. The chain couples TRBV19 to TRBJ1-1; D is undetermined. Germline-derived CDR1 and CDR2 are LNHDA and SQIVND (reference sequence). Trimming took 2 bases from V and 1 from J, leaving 5 bases between them. This CDR3 has 13 amino acids. Here the CDR3 reads CASSIRQNTEAFF. The CDR3, as DNA: TGTGCCAGTAGTATACGGCAGAACACTGAAGCTTTCTTT.

The genes are TRBV7-6 and TRBJ2-7; D unclear. Germline CDR1 SGHVS, CDR2 FNYEAQ. The CDR3 covers 13 residues. Trimming left V 1 base short and J 7 bases short, with 11 bases between. CDR3 nucleotides: TGTGCCAGCAGCTTAGTCAAGGGCTGGGAGCAGTACTTC. As protein: CASSLVKGWEQYF.

V gene TRBV5-4 combines with J gene TRBJ2-7, with TRBD2 as a possible D gene (7 bases). From germline, CDR1 is SGHNT and CDR2 YYREEE (reference sequence). V gave up 3 bases and J gave up 3 bases, with 13 bases separating them. CDR3 length: 14 residues. The CDR3 DNA follows: TGTGCCAGCAGCTCCCGGGGAGGGGGCTACGAGCAGTACTTC. Protein sequence: CASSSRGGGYEQYF.

The chain uses TRBV27 and TRBJ1-2, with TRBD1 matching 7 bases. CDR3 length: 15 residues. The V gene's germline CDR1 is MNHEY and CDR2 SMNVEV (reference sequence). Germline trimming cut 5 bases from V and 7 bases from J; bases unmatched to any gene: 13. The chain's CDR3 is CASSPRVIGGGGYTF. DNA for the CDR3: TGTGCCAGCAGTCCTCGAGTGATAGGGGGCGGTGGCTACACCTTC.

About this clone: This CDR3 is also generated by other DNA sequences in the sample. The chain joins TRBV5-5 to TRBJ2-7, with 8 bases identical to TRBD1. The junction had 3 bases not matched to a gene; V was cut back by 4 bases and J by 0 bases. The CDR3 length is 14 residues. Germline V gives CDR1 SGHKS, CDR2 YYEKEE (reference sequence). The CDR3 sequence: CASSLGQASYEQYF. CDR3 DNA sequence: TGTGCCAGCAGCCTGGGACAGGCCTCCTACGAGCAGTACTTC.

The V call is TRBV2, the J call TRBJ2-1, with 7 bases identical to TRBD1. Germline CDR1 reads SNHLY; CDR2 reads FYNNEI. The CDR3 has 16 amino acids. Trimming took 5 bases from V and 7 from J; bases not matched to a gene: 14. DNA of the CDR3: TGTGCCAGCAGTCAAGGGGGCAGACTGAACAGGAATGAGCAGTTCTTC. It specifies CASSQGGRLNRNEQFF.

For this clone: Other DNA sequences within the sample encode an identical CDR3. The chain recombines TRBV10-2 with TRBJ1-1; D is undetermined. Trimming stripped 2 bases from V and 2 bases from J, with 3 bases between. This CDR3 contains 12 residues. Germline V gene data show CDR1 as WSHSY and CDR2 as SAAADI. CDR3 DNA sequence: TGCGCCAGCAGTGAGGGAAACACTGAAGCTTTCTTT. This encodes CASSEGNTEAFF.

V usage is TRBV10-2 and J usage is TRBJ2-3; 10 positions match TRBD2. CDR1 and CDR2 from the germline V gene are WSHSY and SAAADI. The CDR3 is made up of 16 amino acids. V lost 1 base, J lost 0 bases, and 1 base stayed unmatched. For the CDR3, the DNA is TGCGCCAGCAGTGAGTTACTAGCGGGGAGCACAGATACGCAGTATTTT. Residues: CASSELLAGSTDTQYF.

The genes are TRBV28 and TRBJ2-7; D may be TRBD2 (6 bases). The CDR3 contains 13 residues. In germline, CDR1 is MDHEN, CDR2 SYDVKM. The V and J ends lost 5 bases and 3 bases respectively, with 11 bases between them. As DNA, the CDR3 is TGTGCCAGCAGTCGCAGCGGGCTCTACGAGCAGTACTTC. It specifies CASSRSGLYEQYF. The variable domain in full, completed from reference TRBV28 and TRBJ2-7, reads DVKVTQSSRYLVKRTGEKVFLECVQDMDHENMFWYRQDPGLGLRLIYFSYDVKMKEKGDIPEGYSVSREKKERFSLILESASTNQTSMYLCASSRSGLYEQYFGPGTRLTVT.

The chain combines TRBV5-1 with TRBJ2-7; D might be TRBD1 or TRBD2, each matching 5 bases. The V and J ends lost 4 bases and 5 bases respectively, with 16 bases between them. The length of the CDR3 is 14 residues. CDR1 and CDR2 from the germline V gene are SGHRS and YFSETQ. CDR3 nucleotide sequence: TGCGCCAGCAGCCTGGAATCAGGGAGCCACGAGCAGTACTTC. Protein sequence: CASSLESGSHEQYF.

V usage is TRBV11-1 and J usage is TRBJ1-1; D is perhaps TRBD1 (5 bases). V dropped 3 bases and J dropped 1 base, with 15 bases sitting between them. This CDR3 is built from 16 residues. Germline CDR1 and CDR2: SGHAT and FQDESV (reference sequence). The CDR3: CASSLYPGFPNTEAFF. The CDR3 DNA is TGTGCCAGCAGCTTGTACCCAGGGTTCCCGAACACTGAAGCTTTCTTT.

Only one count was recorded for this clone. The rearrangement joins TRBV7-8 to TRBJ2-1, with TRBD2 identical over 8 bases. V was pared by 0 bases and J by 8 bases, with 9 bases of the junction left unmatched. CDR3 length: 16 amino acids. From germline, CDR1 is SGHVS and CDR2 FQNEAQ. The CDR3 region is CASSLAGSGIGDEQFF. The CDR3 DNA is TGTGCCAGCAGCTTAGCGGGTAGCGGGATAGGAGATGAGCAGTTCTTC. Full variable domain (rest looked up from reference TRBV7-8 and TRBJ2-1): GAGVSQSPRYKVAKRGQDVALRCDPISGHVSLFWYQQALGQGPEFLTYFQNEAQLDKSGLPSDRFFAERPEGSVSTLKIQRTQQEDSAVYLCASSLAGSGIGDEQFFGPGTRLTVL.

The chain carries TRBV4-3 and TRBJ2-3; 8 nucleotides line up with TRBD2. The CDR3 length is 14 residues. The V segment lost 4 bases and the J segment 6 bases; nucleotides outside the gene matches: 6. Germline CDR1 LGHNA, CDR2 YSLEER. CDR3 DNA sequence: TGCGCCAGCAGCCCCGGGACTAGTATCGATACGCAGTATTTT. Protein product: CASSPGTSIDTQYF.

The chain has TRBV2 and TRBJ2-5, with D perhaps being TRBD1 or TRBD2 (6 bases each). V shed 4 bases and J shed 2 bases, with 11 bases lying between them. The CDR3 has 14 residues. Germline-derived CDR1 and CDR2 are SNHLY and FYNNEI. The CDR3 region has the DNA TGTGCCAGCAGTGTCGGGGGCCCACAAGAGACCCAGTACTTC. Translating it yields CASSVGGPQETQYF. The full variable domain, with the rest looked up from reference TRBV2 and TRBJ2-5, is EPEVTQTPSHQVTQMGQEVILRCVPISNHLYFYWYRQILGQKVEFLVSFYNNEISEKSEIFDDQFSVERPDGSNFTLKIRSTKLEDSAMYFCASSVGGPQETQYFGPGTRLLVL.

The CDR3 loop is CASSQEDHWEQFF. The CDR3 DNA sequence: TGCGCCAGCAGCCAAGAGGACCACTGGGAGCAGTTCTTC. V is TRBV4-1 and J is TRBJ2-1; no firm D call. The V gene's germline CDR1 is MGHRA and CDR2 YSYEKL. The CDR3 runs to 13 residues. V lost 0 bases to trimming and J lost 10 bases, with 10 bases between them.

This clone was observed a single time. The chain joins TRBV5-8 to TRBJ1-3; D gene ambiguous. Between the trimmed V and J ends, which lost 1 base and 0 bases, there was a span of 14 bases. The CDR3 length is 17 residues. Germline V CDR1 and CDR2: SGHTS, YDEGEE. The CDR3 nucleotides read TGTGCCAGCAGCTTGAAAATCGTACAGTTCTCTGGAAACACCATATATTTT. This sequence encodes CASSLKIVQFSGNTIYF.

The chain joins TRBV5-4 to TRBJ2-3, with D uncertain. Germline V gene data show CDR1 as SGHNT and CDR2 as YYREEE (reference sequence). V gave up 0 bases and J gave up 0 bases, with 5 bases separating them. The CDR3 is 14 residues long. The CDR3 protein is CASSLARSTDTQYF. CDR3 DNA: TGTGCCAGCAGCTTGGCGCGGAGCACAGATACGCAGTATTTT. Filled out from reference TRBV5-4 and TRBJ2-3, the complete variable domain reads ETGVTQSPTHLIKTRGQQVTLRCSSQSGHNTVSWYQQALGQGPQFIFQYYREEENGRGNFPPRFSGLQFPNYSSELNVNALELDDSALYLCASSLARSTDTQYFGPGTRLTVL.

The genes are TRBV7-8 and TRBJ1-1; D is ambiguous. The V end lost 0 bases, the J end lost 10 bases, and 15 bases lay between the germline ends. This CDR3 region has 14 residues. Germline assignment: CDR1 SGHVS and CDR2 FQNEAQ. CDR3 loop: CASSLAGKEEAAFF. The CDR3 DNA sequence: TGTGCCAGCAGCTTAGCGGGGAAGGAGGAAGCAGCTTTCTTT. Full variable domain (outside the CDR3, taken from reference TRBV7-8 and TRBJ1-1): GAGVSQSPRYKVAKRGQDVALRCDPISGHVSLFWYQQALGQGPEFLTYFQNEAQLDKSGLPSDRFFAERPEGSVSTLKIQRTQQEDSAVYLCASSLAGKEEAAFFGQGTRLTVV.

The chain links TRBV30 to TRBJ2-6; D might be TRBD2 (6 bases). Trimming took 4 bases from V and 2 from J, leaving 12 bases between them. In germline, CDR1 is GTSNPN, CDR2 SVGIG (reference sequence). The CDR3 is 15 residues long. DNA for the CDR3: TGTGCCTGGAAAAATGGCGGGACTGGGGCCAACGTCCTGACTTTC. Translation: CAWKNGGTGANVLTF.

The chain uses TRBV18 and TRBJ1-2, with TRBD1 as a possible D gene (6 bases). Trimming pared 3 bases from V and 4 bases from J, leaving 12 bases between. The CDR3 is 14 amino acids. Germline V gene sequence: CDR1 KGHSH, CDR2 LQKENI. In DNA, the CDR3 is TGTGCCAGCTCACCCGACAGGAGTTCCTATGGCTACACCTTC. Its protein product is CASSPDRSSYGYTF.

In its sample, this clone was seen a few times. Other DNA variants within this sample encode the same CDR3. The rearrangement links TRBV30 to TRBJ1-2; maybe TRBD1 (5 bases). The CDR3 covers 12 residues. Germline V gene lookup returns CDR1 GTSNPN and CDR2 SVGIG (reference sequence). The V end lost 1 base, the J end lost 5 bases, and 8 bases lay between the germline ends. The CDR3 DNA sequence: TGTGCCTGGAGTGGGACATCTTATGGCTACACCTTC. Translating it yields CAWSGTSYGYTF.

The rearrangement uses TRBV10-2 and TRBJ1-3; possibly TRBD1 for D (6 bases). The V gene lost 6 bases and the J gene lost 4 bases, with 13 bases spanning the gap. From germline, CDR1 is WSHSY and CDR2 SAAADI. The CDR3 extends over 14 amino acids. The CDR3 sequence: CASREGTRGNTIYF. The CDR3 coding sequence is TGCGCCAGCAGAGAAGGGACAAGGGGAAACACCATATATTTT.

The chain recombines TRBV6-5 with TRBJ1-1, with TRBD1 identical over 8 bases. V trimming: 4 bases; J trimming: 7 bases; junction bases outside the gene matches: 2. CDR1 and CDR2 (germline): MNHEY, SVGAGI. CDR3 length equals 12 residues. The CDR3 sequence is CASSFDRGEAFF. In nucleotides, the CDR3 is TGTGCCAGCAGTTTCGACAGGGGTGAAGCTTTCTTT.